This T cell receptor beta chain is drawn from a study of CD8+CD57+ T cells in acquired aplastic anemia. Genomic DNA provided the template from which TCR beta VDJ and CDR3 profiles were obtained. TCRdb processed the reads anew with MiXCR; each CDR3 protein has one entry. This sample yields just over 400,000 distinct CDR3 sequences, of which about two thirds are seen a single time; approximately 4% belongs to the top ten. Study-level results: The study identified about 30 CD8+ CDR3 sequences shared by patients and controls.

Only a few counts were recorded for this clonotype. Its antigen remains unidentified. Material for sequencing was sorted CD4+, CD8+, or CD8+CD57+ T cells (not recorded which) from PBMCs. This clonotype was sampled from a human donor in good health, serving as a control.

The CDR3 spells CASSEFVGGNYGYTF. CDR3 nucleotides: TGTGCCAGCAGTGAATTTGTAGGGGGCAACTATGGCTACACCTTC. This sequence joins TRBV25-1 and TRBJ1-2; TRBD1 matches at 7 bases. V gave up 1 base and J gave up 2 bases; unmatched junction bases: 4. The CDR3 consists of 15 residues. Per germline, CDR1 MGHDK and CDR2 SYGVNS.